A single sample is the source of the 9 T cell receptor beta chains below, sequenced in a study of blood T cell repertoires in COVID-19. Only in-frame clones appear in the TCRdb table, and some are missing; sequencing was by immunoSEQ multiplex PCR. Of roughly 190,000 clones in the sample, around 85% were seen once. Sequencing used peripheral blood. The receptors stem from a woman aged 55-70 years with acute or convalescent COVID-19.

The rearrangement uses TRBV21-1 and TRBJ2-7; the table's D gene call, TRBD2, was not cross checked with the DNA. TRBV21-1 is a documented pseudogene. The CDR3 totals 15 residues. CDR3 loop: CASSQPRRGDHEQYV. CDR3 bases: TGTGCCAGCAGCCAACCCCGGAGAGGAGACCACGAGCAGTACGTC.

The gene calls are TRBV3-1 (or the pseudogene TRBV3-2) and TRBJ1-5; 9 nucleotides match TRBD1. This CDR3 contains 14 residues. CDR1 and CDR2 from the germline V gene are LGHDT and YNNKEL (reference sequence). V was pared by 10 bases and J by 5 bases, with 9 bases of the junction left unmatched. DNA for the CDR3: TGTGCCAACGAGGGGACAGGGCGCTATCAGCCCCAGCATTTT. This sequence encodes CANEGTGRYQPQHF.

This clone has only a few counts. The V gene is TRBV7-9, the J gene TRBJ1-6; D is unresolved. Germline-derived CDR1 and CDR2 are SEHNR and FQNEAQ (reference sequence). The CDR3 has 18 amino acids. Trimming cost V 0 bases and J 7 bases, with 19 bases left between them. CDR3 in DNA: TGTGCCAGCAGCTTAGCCACCGGGAAGGGAAGTCGGAATTCACCCCTCCACTTT. The encoded protein is CASSLATGKGSRNSPLHF.

This sequence joins TRBV7-2 and TRBJ1-2; a weak D match, TRBD1 (6 bases). The CDR3 contains 14 residues. Germline values: CDR1 SGHTA, CDR2 FQGNSA. Trimming removed 1 base at V and 5 bases at J, with 11 bases between. The CDR3 sequence is CASSLDMTGYGYTF. For the CDR3, the DNA is TGTGCCAGCAGCTTAGATATGACAGGATATGGCTACACCTTC.

This chain connects TRBV7-9 to TRBJ1-4; D may be TRBD1 (6 bases). Trimming shortened V by 9 bases and J by 6 bases, and 11 bases separated the two germline ends. This CDR3 has 12 amino acids. The germline gives CDR1 SEHNR, CDR2 FQNEAQ (reference sequence). In DNA, the CDR3 is TGTGCCAGTGGGGGCGTTGATGAAAAACTGTTTTTT. Encoded protein: CASGGVDEKLFF.

The rearrangement joins TRBV29-1 to TRBJ1-1; weak D call: TRBD1 (6 bases). The CDR3 sequence is 13 residues long. V dropped 6 bases and J dropped 0 bases, with 11 bases sitting between them. Germline V lookup: CDR1 SQVTM, CDR2 ANQGSEA. The CDR3 is CSVGRGLNTEAFF. The CDR3 bases are TGCAGCGTCGGCAGGGGATTGAACACTGAAGCTTTCTTT.

The gene calls are TRBV21-1 and TRBJ2-1; the listed D gene, TRBD2, was not tested against the DNA. TRBV21-1 has pseudogene status. The CDR3 has 15 residues. CDR3 protein: CASSKVPTTPHEQFF. In DNA, the CDR3 is TGTGCCAGCAGCAAAGTTCCGACTACCCCACATGAGCAGTTCTTC.

The chain joins TRBV3-1 (or the pseudogene TRBV3-2) to TRBJ2-1; 11 bases are shared with TRBD2. In germline, CDR1 is LGHDT, CDR2 YNNKEL (reference sequence). The CDR3 has 15 residues. Trimming at V came to 4 bases and at J to 4 bases, leaving 3 bases not matched to a gene. The CDR3 DNA follows: TGTGCCAGCAGCCCGACTAGCGGGATTTACAATGAGCAGTTCTTC. The encoded protein is CASSPTSGIYNEQFF.

In the case of this clone: Other DNA sequences within the sample encode an identical CDR3. V usage is TRBV5-1 and J usage is TRBJ2-1; 10 bases are shared with TRBD1. V was pared by 4 bases and J by 4 bases, with 2 bases of the junction left unmatched. CDR1 SGHRS and CDR2 YFSETQ come from the germline V gene. This CDR3 has 14 amino acids. The CDR3 loop is CASSPGQGYNEQFF. The CDR3 coding sequence is TGCGCCAGCAGCCCGGGACAGGGGTACAATGAGCAGTTCTTC.